The rows below give T cell receptor beta chains drawn from one sample of a study of response to subunit inactivated influenza vaccine. TCRdb reprocessed the RT-PCR reads with MiXCR, giving one entry per CDR3 protein. The table has about 650,000 distinct CDR3 sequences, less than 15% seen once; the top ten hold approximately 7.6%. Sequenced here: PBMCs from blood, sampled 14 days before vaccination. The receptors stem from a man aged 50 or older who received an inactivated influenza vaccine. The CDR3 runs from the conserved cysteine through the conserved F or W. A D gene is named only where the DNA matches it firmly. Part of the rows lack a size; the others show once, few, many or a class for expanded clones.

j_call	d_call	clone_size	v_call	cdr3_nt	cdr3_aa
TRBJ2-3	NA	NA	TRBV20-1	TGCAGTGCTAGAGATAAGGGGGAGGGGACAGATACGCAGTATTTT	CSARDKGEGTDTQYF
TRBJ2-7	NA	few	TRBV4-3	TGCGCCAGCAGCCAGACCGCTGGGACCTACGAGCAGTACTTC	CASSQTAGTYEQYF
TRBJ2-5	NA	few	TRBV3-1	TGTGCCAGCAGCCAGCTCGATTTAAGGACAGATCAAGAGACCCAGTACTTC	CASSQLDLRTDQETQYF
TRBJ2-1	NA	NA	TRBV5-4	TGTGCCAGCAGCTTGGGTCGGGGAACCTCCTACAATGAGCAGTTCTTC	CASSLGRGTSYNEQFF
TRBJ2-1	NA	NA	TRBV6-2/TRBV6-3	TGTGCCAGCAGTCCTACAGGGAGTGAGCAGTTCTTC	CASSPTGSEQFF
TRBJ2-7	NA	few	TRBV6-4	TGTGCCAGCAGTAACTTACCGGGACCGGCCTACGAGCAGTACTTC	CASSNLPGPAYEQYF
TRBJ2-7	NA	few	TRBV28	TGTGCCAGCAGCCCGGGAAGGGGTAATCGATACGAGCAGTACTTC	CASSPGRGNRYEQYF
TRBJ2-2	NA	many	TRBV28	TGTGCCAGCAACATTTTCAGGGGGGACCCCCCTGACACCGGGGAGCTGTTTTTT	CASNIFRGDPPDTGELFF
TRBJ1-2	NA	NA	TRBV28	TGTGCCAGCAGACGATCTGCAGGGGCGGACTATGGCTACACCTTC	CASRRSAGADYGYTF
TRBJ2-6	NA	once	TRBV27	TGTGCCAGCAGCCTCCGGGGTGGGGGTTCTGGGGCCAACGTCCTGACTTTC	CASSLRGGGSGANVLTF
TRBJ2-5	TRBD2	NA	TRBV18	TGTGCCAGCTCACCGAATCCGAGCGGGAGTAGAGAGACCCAGTACTTC	CASSPNPSGSRETQYF
TRBJ2-7	TRBD1	NA	TRBV18	TGTGCCAGCTCGAACCAAGGGACAGGGGCCTACGAGCAGTACTTC	CASSNQGTGAYEQYF
TRBJ2-7	NA	NA	TRBV7-3	TGTGCCAGCAGCTTATATGCGAACTCCTACGAGCAGTACTTC	CASSLYANSYEQYF
TRBJ2-7	NA	NA	TRBV19	TGTGCCAGTAGTACCCTGGGACCGACAGAGCAGTACTTC	CASSTLGPTEQYF
TRBJ2-1	TRBD1	NA	TRBV5-1	TGCGCCAGCAGCGGCCGGGACAGGGAAACGGATGAGCAGTTCTTC	CASSGRDRETDEQFF
TRBJ2-7	TRBD1	few	TRBV4-2	TGTGCCAGCAGCCAAGATACGACAGGGGGCAGGTACGAGCAGTACTTC	CASSQDTTGGRYEQYF
TRBJ1-1	NA	NA	TRBV6-5	TGTGCCAGCAGTTACATCCAGGGTGGCACTGAAGCTTTCTTT	CASSYIQGGTEAFF
TRBJ2-7	NA	NA	TRBV20-1	TGCAGTGCCCTTACCCCGGGAGCCTACGAGCAGTACTTC	CSALTPGAYEQYF
TRBJ2-2	NA	few	TRBV3-1	TGTGCCAGCAGCCAAGGAAGCGTACGAATTCTGAACACCGGGGAGCTGTTTTTT	CASSQGSVRILNTGELFF
TRBJ1-6	NA	NA	TRBV19	TGTGCCAGTACTACGACAAGACGGTCCAGGACCGTTAATTCACCCCTCCACTTT	CASTTTRRSRTVNSPLHF
TRBJ2-3	NA	few	TRBV21-1	TGTGCCACCGCGAGAGGACGGTGCACAGATACGCAGTATTTT	CATARGRCTDTQYF
TRBJ1-2	NA	NA	TRBV20-1	TGCAGTGCTTCTACAGGGACGCAGGGCTACACCTTC	CSASTGTQGYTF
TRBJ2-7	NA	few	TRBV5-6	TGTGTCAGCAGCTTCGGCAGGGGGGAATACGAGCAGTACTTC	CVSSFGRGEYEQYF
TRBJ2-5	TRBD2	NA	TRBV5-1	TGCGCCAGCAGCTTGAACCTAGCGGGGAGGTCAGAGACCCAGTACTTC	CASSLNLAGRSETQYF
TRBJ2-7	TRBD1	few	TRBV14	TGTGCCAGCAGCCCTGGACAGGTCCTACGAGGGGAGCAGTACTTC	CASSPGQVLRGEQYF
TRBJ2-7	NA	few	TRBV6-1	TGTGCCAGCAGTGAAGAAGGACTCTATGTGGGGCAGTACTTC	CASSEEGLYVGQYF
TRBJ2-7	TRBD2	NA	TRBV7-2	TGTGCCAGCAGCTTAGCTAGCGGGAATTACGAGCAGTACTTC	CASSLASGNYEQYF
TRBJ2-2	NA	NA	TRBV2	TGTGCCATCAGGCCCTGGACCACAACCACCGGGGAGCTGTTTTTT	CAIRPWTTTTGELFF
TRBJ2-4	NA	few	TRBV12-3/TRBV12-4	TGTGCCAGCAGTTTAGGAACCAAAAACATTCAGTACTTC	CASSLGTKNIQYF